The entry below gives a single T cell receptor beta chain sequence along with its context. The CDR3 is 13 amino acids. The ends lost 5 bases at V and 10 bases at J; junction bases unmatched: 9. CDR1 MNHEY and CDR2 SMNVEV come from the germline V gene (reference sequence). This entry belongs to a study of blood T cell repertoires in COVID-19. Study at large: Both acute and convalescent COVID-19 samples were obtained from the United States, Italy and Spain. In each case, the material was cDNA or gDNA derived from T cells, B-cell-depleted T cells, or PBMCs.

Original processing methods: The authors estimated nucleated cell counts from reference gene primer amplification. The protocol was immunoSEQ multiplex PCR, while the TCRdb copy is restricted to in-frame clones and leaves out a portion. Clone size and the V and J calls come from that table; the DNA yielded D and trimming. Here the sample spans roughly 140,000 clones, 80% being singletons. J is TRBJ1-1 and V is TRBV27; TRBD1 agrees at 8 bases. The source material was peripheral blood. This clonotype originated in a man aged 55 to 69 with active or convalescent COVID-19. The CDR3 is CASSPRDRLRAFF. In DNA form, the CDR3 reads TGTGCCAGCAGTCCTAGGGACAGGCTTAGAGCTTTCTTT.